Included here is one T cell receptor (beta chain) sequence, with context. These data are taken from a study of T-cell reconstitution after alpha-beta-depleted transplantation in children. Trimming at V came to 0 bases and at J to 5 bases, leaving 5 bases not matched to a gene. Germline V gene lookup returns CDR1 SGHTS and CDR2 YDEGEE. The CDR3 has 16 amino acids. Preparation of the TCRbeta library used unique molecular identifiers. Each CDR3 protein is one row after TCRdb ran MiXCR on the PCR reads. The sample lists approximately 270,000 distinct CDR3 sequences; around 9.6% were seen once. Material: PBMCs from the stem cell graft donor, obtained from the stem cell graft. This TCR came from a human donor who donated a stem cell graft to a child with SCID. The gene calls are TRBV5-8 and TRBJ1-4, with TRBD1 identical over 9 bases. The CDR3 region has the DNA TGTGCCAGCAGCTTGGCCCGGGGGACAGGGAATGAAAAACTGTTTTTT. It encodes CASSLARGTGNEKLFF.